This entry lists 10 T cell receptor beta chains sequenced from one sample in a study of neurological immune-mediated disorders. TCRdb re-analysed the 5' RACE reads in MiXCR, keeping a single row per CDR3 protein. The sample includes more than 40,000 distinct CDR3 sequences, less than 4% of them seen just once. The material sequenced was PBMCs. These receptors all come from a woman in her 50s with multiple sclerosis.

This clonotype occurred a few times. This may be a read error, as it is one base from a much larger clone. The rearrangement joins TRBV7-2 to TRBJ2-7; no clear D gene. Germline V lookup: CDR1 SGHTA, CDR2 FQGNSA. CDR3 size: 11 residues. The CDR3 sequence: CDSSAEYEQYF. The DNA of the CDR3 is TGTGACAGCAGCGCTGAGTACGAGCAGTACTTC.

This clonotype was recorded many times. This chain links TRBV20-1 with TRBJ2-7, with 8 bases identical to TRBD1. Germline V lookup: CDR1 DFQATT, CDR2 SNEGSKA (reference sequence). V shed 0 bases and J 3 bases; nucleotides not matched to a gene: 4. The CDR3 covers 14 residues. The CDR3 DNA sequence: TGCAGTGCTAGAGAAGGACAGGGTTTCTACGAGCAGTACTTC. It yields the protein CSAREGQGFYEQYF.

This clonotype was found many times. This chain uses TRBV5-6 with TRBJ2-2; TRBD2 is a possible D gene (5 bases). CDR3 length equals 16 residues. V lost 3 bases and J lost 6, with 18 bases in between. Germline CDR1 and CDR2: SGHDT and YYEEEE. CDR3: CASSSLPGEGAGELFF. In nucleotides, the CDR3 is TGTGCCAGCAGCTCACTCCCCGGAGAGGGCGCCGGGGAGCTGTTTTTT.

This clonotype has at least ten counts. The chain couples TRBV5-1 to TRBJ1-2, with a weak D call TRBD1 (6 bases). From germline, CDR1 is SGHRS and CDR2 YFSETQ. V dropped 1 base and J dropped 4 bases, with 11 bases sitting between them. The CDR3 runs 14 residues. The CDR3 sequence is CASSLLQGPYGYTF. CDR3 in DNA: TGCGCCAGCAGCTTGCTACAGGGACCCTATGGCTACACCTTC.

The table lists this clonotype with many counts. The CDR3 region has the DNA TGCGCCAGCACTAGCGGGGGGAACACCGGGGAGCTGTTTTTT. Its protein is CASTSGGNTGELFF. The chain recombines TRBV5-1 with TRBJ2-2, with 10 bases aligning to TRBD2. V lost 6 bases and J lost 1; bases outside the gene matches: 0. The CDR3 spans 14 residues. The germline V gene encodes CDR1 SGHRS and CDR2 YFSETQ.

At least ten counts were recorded for this clonotype. The CDR3 region is CASSLVRTGGGNTEAFF. CDR3 in DNA: TGCGCCAGCAGCTTGGTTCGGACAGGGGGCGGGAACACTGAAGCTTTCTTT. The chain employs TRBV5-1 and TRBJ1-1; TRBD1 agrees at 11 bases. The J segment lost 1 base and the V segment lost 0 bases, leaving 5 bases of the junction unmatched. The CDR3 has 17 residues. Germline lookup yields CDR1 SGHRS and CDR2 YFSETQ.

This clonotype was seen at least ten times. The rearrangement links TRBV11-2 to TRBJ1-4, with D perhaps matching TRBD1 (5 bases). Germline V gives CDR1 SGHAT, CDR2 FQNNGV. The V gene lost 5 bases and the J gene lost 6 bases, with 16 bases spanning the gap. This CDR3 contains 15 residues. The CDR3 is CASSAPGDRDEKLFF. The DNA for the CDR3 is TGTGCCAGCAGCGCCCCGGGTGACAGAGATGAAAAACTGTTTTTT.

This clonotype was found many times. The chain combines TRBV6-5 with TRBJ2-1; no clear D gene. Germline CDR1 is MNHEY and CDR2 is SVGAGI. This CDR3 has 15 amino acids. Trimming took off 5 bases at V and 3 bases at J, with 14 bases between the two ends. As DNA, the CDR3 is TGTGCCAGCAGTCAGAACAAGGTGCTCTACAATGAGCAGTTCTTC. Protein sequence: CASSQNKVLYNEQFF.

The sample holds a few counts of this clonotype. This could be a read error, since a much larger clone is one nucleotide away. The V gene is TRBV29-1, the J gene TRBJ1-1, with D possibly TRBD1 on 5 matching bases. Germline V CDR1 and CDR2: SQVTM, ANQGSEA. V lost 7 bases, J lost 1 base, and 10 bases lay in between. The CDR3 is 12 residues long. CDR3 bases: TGCAGCGACAGGATCCAGAACACTGAAGCTTTCTTT. Its translation: CSDRIQNTEAFF.

This clonotype has ten or more counts. The CDR3 spells CASSTDIRTTEAFF. In nucleotides, the CDR3 is TGTGCCAGCAGTACTGACATTAGGACCACTGAAGCTTTCTTT. The V and J genes are TRBV12-3 or TRBV12-4 and TRBJ1-1; D is uncertain. This CDR3 is built from 14 residues. V was pared by 5 bases and J by 4 bases, with 14 bases between.